Included here is one T cell receptor beta chain sequence, with context. Its target antigen remains unknown. Base qualities were left out, and no much larger clone turns up one base away. Looking up the germline V gene yields CDR1 SGHVS and CDR2 FNYEAQ. V is pared back by 8 bases and J by 5 bases, with 10 bases lying between the germline termini. Measured from the cysteine to the phenylalanine, the CDR3 is 12 residues long. Solely the CDR3 DNA is kept, with 36 bases framed from the first base. The source of the sample is a study of blood T cell repertoires in COVID-19 (dated by TCRdb to the early 2020s). With regard to the full study: Samples from collaborators originated in the United States, Italy and Spain and spanned both the acute and convalescent phases of COVID-19. A freely available public database, intended as a resource for researchers studying the immune response to SARS-CoV-2, is where the repertoires were released. Samples came from the ongoing ImmuneRACE study (first 160 participants) plus 1,254 subjects from 6 global collaborators. Nearly every sample came with metadata listing a de-identified subject ID, COVID-19 status, age in years and sex. The material from the prospective study consisted of cDNA or gDNA derived from T cells, B-cell-depleted T cells, or PBMCs. The dataset comprised deeply sampled blood TCRbeta repertoires from subjects exposed to, actively infected with, or recovered from COVID-19. Where HLA class I and class II types were available, the types were taken from metadata supplied by the sample provider, not from assay-based typing. What the research found in general, with its limitations: The quantity of clinical and demographic metadata differed by source and by participant and was supplied without curation.

The immunoSEQ Assay, a bias-controlled multiplex PCR, was used to amplify TCRbeta CDR3 regions from genomic DNA. Per the source publication's procedure: The number of nucleated cells in each sample was estimated by amplification of reference gene primers within the assay. To quantify the absolute abundance of each unique TCRbeta CDR3 rearrangement, sequence reads were collapsed and filtered. For each sample, productive Simpson clonality was calculated as the square root of Simpson's diversity index over productive rearrangements. TCRdb mirrors the immuneACCESS table, restricted to in-frame sequences. Some clones are absent from its copies; in checked studies, under half trace to an unresolved V gene, and the reason for the others is unknown. The D gene and trimming were derived from the DNA, and the V and J assignments and clone size from that table. Recorded for this sample are tens of thousands of clones; 86% of them occurred a single time. The top ten hold 7% to 8.5% of the sample.

Each collaborating institution followed its own protocols to collect whole blood in K2EDTA tubes. For TCRbeta analysis, collaborator samples were shipped as frozen whole blood, as isolated PBMCs, or as DNA extracted from either sample type. The sequence came from a man younger than 45 with acute or convalescent COVID-19. The sequenced sample was peripheral blood. The rearranged segments are TRBV7-6 and TRBJ2-1; the D gene is unclear. The CDR3 reads as follows: CASQAHDNEQFF. The nucleotide sequence reads as follows: TGTGCCAGCCAAGCCCATGACAATGAGCAGTTCTTC.